Presented here are 8 T cell receptor beta chains from one specimen sequenced in a study of a mutant IDH1 vaccine in newly diagnosed glioma. These TCRs' antigens remain unknown. The sample's time point: week 23, last vaccination. Doses of 300 ug of mutant IDH1 20-mer peptide were given with topical imiquimod. Assay used: immunoSEQ multiplex PCR; TCRdb lists only in-frame clones, some missing. Of approximately 50,000 clones detected, about 90% appear once; the ten largest clones hold around 1.3%. Sample: PBMCs, taken from a glioma patient whose treatment included an IDH1 peptide vaccine. The receptors here all came from a man in his forties with glioma.

This clone has only a few counts. The CDR3 reads CASSFGRASLDPTNEKLFF. CDR3 nucleotides: TGTGCCAGCAGCTTTGGCAGGGCAAGCCTGGATCCAACTAATGAAAAACTGTTTTTT. The chain employs TRBV5-7 and TRBJ1-4, with D possibly matching TRBD1 (5 bases). TRBV5-7 is placed among ORFs of uncertain function. The CDR3 covers 19 residues. V was pared by 2 bases and J by 0 bases, with 20 bases between.

The chain uses TRBV2 and TRBJ2-7; D ambiguous. V dropped 6 bases and J dropped 7 bases, with 19 bases sitting between them. Germline loops: CDR1 SNHLY, CDR2 FYNNEI. CDR3 length: 14 residues. The CDR3 loop reads CASRDPGLHREQYF. CDR3 sequence (DNA): TGTGCCAGCAGGGACCCGGGCCTCCACCGGGAGCAGTACTTC.

The rearrangement uses TRBV14 and TRBJ2-2; TRBD1 matches 7 bases. Trimming removed 0 bases from V and 2 bases from J; junction bases left unmatched: 3. The CDR3 has 16 amino acids. CDR1 and CDR2 (germline): SGHDN, FVKESK. The CDR3 spells CASSQETGVNTGELFF. CDR3 nucleotides: TGTGCCAGCAGCCAAGAAACAGGGGTAAACACCGGGGAGCTGTTTTTT.

The J gene is TRBJ2-1, the V gene TRBV7-2; the D is unclear. Germline values: CDR1 SGHTA, CDR2 FQGNSA. V dropped 1 base and J dropped 10 bases, with 11 bases sitting between them. The CDR3 spans 13 residues. The CDR3 DNA sequence: TGTGCCAGCAGCTTAGACCCCTTGAGGGAGCAGTTCTTC. Translation: CASSLDPLREQFF.

This clone was recorded only once. The DNA of the CDR3 is TGTGCCAGTAGTAGGACTAGCGGCACAGATACGCAGTATTTT. It codes for CASSRTSGTDTQYF. The chain joins TRBV19 to TRBJ2-3; 9 bases map to TRBD2. The CDR3 is made up of 14 amino acids. After removal of 4 bases from V and 1 base from J, the junction contained 0 bases not matched to a gene. The V gene's germline CDR1 is LNHDA and CDR2 SQIVND (reference sequence).

The chain uses TRBV15 and TRBJ2-3, with unresolved D. V lost 11 bases and J lost 2, with 14 bases in between. This CDR3 contains 13 residues. CDR1 and CDR2 from the germline V gene are LNHNV and YYDKDF (reference sequence). CDR3 loop: CAFGSQNTDTQYF. The DNA of the CDR3 is TGTGCCTTCGGGTCCCAGAACACAGATACGCAGTATTTT.

This clone was seen just once. This sequence joins TRBV19 and TRBJ2-7; TRBD1 aligns across 7 bases. Unmatched junction bases numbered 4, after V lost 5 bases and J lost 0 bases. This CDR3 spans 14 amino acids. The germline V gene encodes CDR1 LNHDA and CDR2 SQIVND (reference sequence). The CDR3 nucleotides are TGTGCCAGTAGTCTACAGGGGAGCTCCTACGAGCAGTACTTC. Translated: CASSLQGSSYEQYF.

This chain connects TRBV9 to TRBJ1-1; D is ambiguous. CDR1 is SGDLS, CDR2 YYNGEE, per germline. The CDR3 extends over 15 amino acids. The germline V and J ends were trimmed by 0 bases and 4 bases, with 13 bases remaining between them. This CDR3 is CASSVEPGIFTEAFF. The CDR3 nucleotides read TGTGCCAGCAGCGTAGAGCCCGGGATTTTCACTGAAGCTTTCTTT.